These 4 T cell receptor beta chains originate from one sample sequenced in a study of blood T cell repertoires in COVID-19. The repertoire was sequenced with immunoSEQ multiplex PCR; TCRdb's copy has only in-frame clones and lacks some. This repertoire shows approximately 50,000 clones, approximately 84% found once; its top ten account for roughly 15%. The sequencing input was peripheral blood. The receptors shown here come from a man between 65 and 85 years old with active COVID-19.

The chain couples TRBV7-3 to TRBJ1-4; 10 bases agree with TRBD1. The CDR3 spans 17 residues. Per the germline V gene, CDR1 is SGHTA and CDR2 is FQGTGA. The junction had 10 bases not matched to a gene; V was cut back by 2 bases and J by 7 bases. Written as DNA, the CDR3 is TGTGCCAGCAGCTTATTAAACGACAGGGGGCTTGGTGAAAAACTGTTTTTT. This gives the protein CASSLLNDRGLGEKLFF.

This rearrangement joins TRBV19 to TRBJ2-1; 7 nucleotides match TRBD2. Germline assignment: CDR1 LNHDA and CDR2 SQIVND (reference sequence). V was pared by 6 bases and J by 0 bases, with 5 bases of the junction left unmatched. This CDR3 has 15 residues. CDR3 bases: TGTGCCAGTAGACTAGCGTCATCCTCCTACAATGAGCAGTTCTTC. Amino acids: CASRLASSSYNEQFF.

This chain joins TRBV7-9 and TRBJ1-2, with D unresolved. The CDR3 sequence is 15 residues long. Trimming took 1 base from V and 6 from J, leaving 15 bases between them. Germline V gene lookup returns CDR1 SEHNR and CDR2 FQNEAQ (reference sequence). The CDR3 loop reads CASSLVSEGVDGYTF. In DNA form, the CDR3 reads TGTGCCAGCAGCTTAGTCTCGGAGGGAGTAGATGGCTACACCTTC. Full variable domain (remainder filled in from reference TRBV7-9 and TRBJ1-2): DTGVSQNPRHKITKRGQNVTFRCDPISEHNRLYWYRQTLGQGPEFLTYFQNEAQLEKSRLLSDRFSAERPKGSFSTLEIQRTEQGDSAMYLCASSLVSEGVDGYTFGSGTRLTVV.

Comments on this clone: The junction and the germline gene differ at one end; a read error may be behind it. V gene TRBV24-1 combines with J gene TRBJ1-1; 8 nucleotides line up with TRBD1. CDR1 and CDR2 from the germline V gene are KGHDR and SFDVKD. This CDR3 has 18 amino acids. CDR3 sequence (DNA): TGTGCCACCAGTCATCGACGGACAGGGAGGTTTTTGGACACTGAAGATTTCTTT. This encodes CATSHRRTGRFLDTEDFF.